Listed here are 28 T cell receptor beta chains from one sample, sequenced in a study of shared clonotypes between healthy human individuals. The protocol was immunoSEQ multiplex PCR, while the TCRdb copy is restricted to in-frame clones and leaves out a portion. Of over 400,000 clones in the sample, more than 95% were seen once. Material: naive CD4+ T cells sorted from blood. Subset reported: CD45RA+ positively selected. Receptor source: a woman aged 25 to 39 in good health.

This chain links TRBV6-1 with TRBJ2-3; the match to TRBD2 covers 14 bases. CDR1 is MNHNS and CDR2 is SASEGT in the germline V gene. Trimming at V came to 6 bases and at J to 8 bases, leaving 7 bases not matched to a gene. CDR3 size: 15 residues. The CDR3 nucleotides read TGTGCCAGCAGCGGGGGACTAGCGGGAGTAGGTACGCAGTATTTT. Its protein is CASSGGLAGVGTQYF.

The chain recombines TRBV30 with TRBJ2-1, with TRBD2 matching 13 bases. V was clipped by 0 bases and J by 7 bases; unmatched bases: 3. The CDR3 is 15 residues long. Germline CDR1 GTSNPN, CDR2 SVGIG (reference sequence). CDR3 bases: TGTGCCTGGAGTGTACTAGCGGGAGGGTTAAATGAGCAGTTCTTC. It codes for CAWSVLAGGLNEQFF.

Note on this clone: This same CDR3 is encoded by further DNA sequences in the sample. This chain connects TRBV28 to TRBJ2-7, with TRBD1 matching 7 bases. V was pared by 5 bases and J by 4 bases, with 8 bases of the junction left unmatched. The CDR3 spans 14 residues. Germline V lookup: CDR1 MDHEN, CDR2 SYDVKM. The DNA for the CDR3 is TGTGCCAGCAGTCTATCCGGGACAGTTTACGAGCAGTACTTC. As protein: CASSLSGTVYEQYF.

The rearrangement links TRBV28 to TRBJ2-2; D is unresolved. CDR3 length: 15 residues. CDR1 and CDR2 from the germline V gene are MDHEN and SYDVKM. V was shortened by 6 bases and J by 0 bases, with 11 bases between the two germline ends. The CDR3 region has the DNA TGTGCCAGCAGCCTAGGGCGGCCGAACACCGGGGAGCTGTTTTTT. Amino acids: CASSLGRPNTGELFF.

The chain is built from TRBV14 and TRBJ1-3; D is possibly TRBD1 (6 bases). The CDR3 is 16 amino acids. Germline V gene data show CDR1 as SGHDN and CDR2 as FVKESK. Trimming took off 1 base at V and 0 bases at J, with 10 bases between the two ends. The DNA for the CDR3 is TGTGCCAGCAGCCAAGGACAGGTGAACTCTGGAAACACCATATATTTT. Amino acid sequence: CASSQGQVNSGNTIYF. Using reference TRBV14 and TRBJ1-3 for the parts outside the CDR3, the full variable domain is EAGVTQFPSHSVIEKGQTVTLRCDPISGHDNLYWYRRVMGKEIKFLLHFVKESKQDESGMPNNRFLAERTGGTYSTLKVQPAELEDSGVYFCASSQGQVNSGNTIYFGEGSWLTVV.

The rearrangement joins TRBV28 to TRBJ1-2; D gene unclear. Germline V gene sequence: CDR1 MDHEN, CDR2 SYDVKM. The V end was cut by 3 bases, the J end by 5 bases, with 13 bases between. The CDR3 extends over 14 amino acids. The CDR3 loop reads CASSLSQSIYGYTF. The DNA for the CDR3 is TGTGCCAGCAGTTTGAGTCAGTCAATTTATGGCTACACCTTC.

The chain joins TRBV18 to TRBJ1-5, with D possibly matching TRBD1 (5 bases). The germline V and J ends were trimmed by 6 bases and 1 base, with 13 bases remaining between them. Germline values: CDR1 KGHSH, CDR2 LQKENI. CDR3 length equals 15 residues. The CDR3 sequence is CASSLFEGSNQPQHF. CDR3 nucleotides: TGTGCCAGCTCGCTATTCGAGGGGAGCAATCAGCCCCAGCATTTT.

The table lists this clone with a count of one. The chain recombines TRBV2 with TRBJ1-1; no clear D gene. Germline V gene lookup returns CDR1 SNHLY and CDR2 FYNNEI. The CDR3 is 14 amino acids. V lost 7 bases, J lost 0 bases, and 12 bases lay in between. The CDR3 sequence is CASIGPAVNTEAFF. The CDR3 region has the DNA TGTGCCAGCATAGGGCCAGCCGTGAACACTGAAGCTTTCTTT.

The V gene is TRBV4-1, the J gene TRBJ1-2, with D unresolved. Germline CDR1 reads MGHRA; CDR2 reads YSYEKL. V dropped 4 bases and J dropped 0 bases, with 6 bases sitting between them. The CDR3 length is 13 residues. The CDR3 loop is CASSPESNYGYTF. The CDR3 DNA reads as TGCGCCAGCAGCCCCGAATCTAACTATGGCTACACCTTC.

Of note for this clone: Other DNA sequences in the sample encode the same CDR3. This chain joins TRBV19 and TRBJ1-5, with D hard to call. CDR1 LNHDA and CDR2 SQIVND come from the germline V gene (reference sequence). V lost 1 base and J 1 base, leaving 2 bases between the germline ends. This CDR3 spans 13 amino acids. CDR3 loop: CASSIASNQPQHF. Written as DNA, the CDR3 is TGTGCCAGTAGTATAGCCAGCAATCAGCCCCAGCATTTT. The variable domain in full, with the rest retrieved from reference TRBV19 and TRBJ1-5, is DGGITQSPKYLFRKEGQNVTLSCEQNLNHDAMYWYRQDPGQGLRLIYYSQIVNDFQKGDIAEGYSVSREKKESFPLTVTSAQKNPTAFYLCASSIASNQPQHFGDGTRLSIL.

A remark on this clone: Other nucleotide sequences from this sample produce the same CDR3. The genes are TRBV6-5 and TRBJ1-2, with 11 bases matching TRBD1. The CDR3 consists of 14 residues. CDR1 is MNHEY and CDR2 is SVGAGI in the germline V gene. V dropped 0 bases and J dropped 8; count of bases not matched to a gene: 2. The CDR3 DNA reads as TGTGCCAGCAGTTACTCCGGGACAGGGGGAGGCTACACCTTC. This encodes CASSYSGTGGGYTF.

The V gene is TRBV5-1, the J gene TRBJ2-2; 13 bases align to TRBD2. This CDR3 has 15 residues. Germline V gene sequence: CDR1 SGHRS, CDR2 YFSETQ. Unmatched junction bases numbered 5, after V lost 6 bases and J lost 6 bases. This CDR3 is CASTGTSGTPGELFF. For the CDR3, the DNA is TGCGCCAGCACCGGGACTAGCGGGACACCCGGGGAGCTGTTTTTT. Using reference TRBV5-1 and TRBJ2-2 for the parts outside the CDR3, the full variable domain is KAGVTQTPRYLIKTRGQQVTLSCSPISGHRSVSWYQQTPGQGLQFLFEYFSETQRNKGNFPGRFSGRQFSNSRSEMNVSTLELGDSALYLCASTGTSGTPGELFFGEGSRLTVL.

This clone has just one count. The chain carries TRBV10-3 and TRBJ2-7; perhaps TRBD2 as D (5 bases). The V gene lost 3 bases and the J gene lost 7 bases, with 16 bases spanning the gap. CDR3 length: 14 amino acids. Looked up from germline, CDR1 is ENHRY and CDR2 is SYGVKD. The chain's CDR3 is CAISDTTLTGEQYF. The CDR3 DNA is TGTGCCATCAGTGATACAACACTCACGGGGGAGCAGTACTTC.

The V and J genes are TRBV7-2 and TRBJ2-1, with 8 bases fitting TRBD2. V lost 4 bases, J lost 8 bases, and 13 bases stayed unmatched. The CDR3 contains 16 residues. Germline assignment: CDR1 SGHTA and CDR2 FQGNSA. CDR3 loop: CASSSRRSGEWYEQFF. The CDR3 region has the DNA TGTGCCAGCAGCTCCCGGCGTAGCGGGGAGTGGTATGAGCAGTTCTTC. The complete variable domain, with remaining parts taken from reference TRBV7-2 and TRBJ2-1, reads GAGVSQSPSNKVTEKGKDVELRCDPISGHTALYWYRQSLGQGLEFLIYFQGNSAPDKSGLPSDRFSAERTGGSVSTLTIQRTQQEDSAVYLCASSSRRSGEWYEQFFGPGTRLTVL.

In regard to this clone: One junction end does not reproduce the germline sequence, and a read error may be involved. The chain is built from TRBV19 and TRBJ2-7; 7 bases map to TRBD1. The germline gives CDR1 LNHDA, CDR2 SQIVND (reference sequence). The CDR3 consists of 13 residues. The CDR3 DNA reads TGTGCCAGTAGAAGGGGGCCGTCCTACGGGCAGTACTTC. Residues: CASRRGPSYGQYF.

Note on this clone: Other DNA sequences in the sample encode the same CDR3. The chain recombines TRBV18 with TRBJ2-7; unclear D gene. Germline loops: CDR1 KGHSH, CDR2 LQKENI. This CDR3 spans 13 amino acids. V lost 0 bases to trimming and J lost 2 bases, with 5 bases between them. CDR3 residues: CASSPPGTYEQYF. CDR3 nucleotide sequence: TGTGCCAGCTCACCACCGGGGACCTACGAGCAGTACTTC.

The J gene is TRBJ2-7, the V gene TRBV27; 10 bases are shared with TRBD2. This CDR3 region has 17 residues. Germline values: CDR1 MNHEY, CDR2 SMNVEV (reference sequence). V lost 2 bases, J lost 4 bases, and 11 bases stayed unmatched. CDR3 region: CASSLRSSGRWLYEQYF. The CDR3 coding sequence is TGTGCCAGCAGTTTACGTTCTAGCGGGAGATGGTTGTACGAGCAGTACTTC.

This clone was detected only once. The chain employs TRBV11-3 and TRBJ2-5; D ambiguous. Gene TRBJ2-7 matches the end of the DNA better, so the J call may be wrong. Germline assignment: CDR1 SGHNT and CDR2 YENEEA. The CDR3 is 12 residues long. The CDR3 is CASSFHQYEQYF. The CDR3 nucleotides read TGTGCCAGCAGCTTCCACCAGTACGAGCAGTACTTC.

The chain links TRBV19 to TRBJ2-6; the D gene is possibly TRBD1 (5 bases). The CDR3 has 18 amino acids. The germline gives CDR1 LNHDA, CDR2 SQIVND (reference sequence). The ends were cut back, 7 bases at V and 0 bases at J, with 19 bases in the middle. The CDR3 DNA reads as TGTGCCAGTACCCTTCTTGCAGGGCGCCACTCTGGGGCCAACGTCCTGACTTTC. It is translated as CASTLLAGRHSGANVLTF.

CDR3 region: CATSRDWGTDTQYF. In DNA, the CDR3 is TGTGCCACCAGCAGAGATTGGGGGACTGATACGCAGTATTTT. The chain combines TRBV15 with TRBJ2-3; D may be TRBD2 (6 bases). The CDR3 runs to 14 residues. Germline CDR1 reads LNHNV; CDR2 reads YYDKDF (reference sequence). The V and J ends lost 0 bases and 6 bases respectively, with 10 bases between them.

Turning to this clone: Other DNA sequences within the sample encode an identical CDR3. CDR3 protein: CASSSLYEQYF. Written as DNA, the CDR3 is TGTGCCAGCAGTTCCTTATACGAGCAGTACTTC. V is TRBV28 and J is TRBJ2-7; unclear D gene. Germline values: CDR1 MDHEN, CDR2 SYDVKM. V was pared by 4 bases and J by 4 bases, with 5 bases between. This CDR3 has 11 amino acids.

The chain has TRBV5-6 and TRBJ2-7, with unresolved D. Germline loops: CDR1 SGHDT, CDR2 YYEEEE. There are 14 residues in the CDR3. V lost 0 bases and J 7 bases, leaving 14 bases between the germline ends. The CDR3 protein is CASSLGGVFGEQYF. The CDR3 region has the DNA TGTGCCAGCAGCTTGGGTGGGGTTTTTGGAGAGCAGTACTTC.

V usage is TRBV29-1 and J usage is TRBJ2-1; D gene ambiguous. Germline assignment: CDR1 SQVTM and CDR2 ANQGSEA. The V end was cut by 0 bases, the J end by 7 bases, with 4 bases between. The CDR3 runs to 11 residues. The CDR3 here is CSVEEGNEQFF. The DNA of the CDR3 is TGCAGCGTTGAAGAGGGGAATGAGCAGTTCTTC.

A few counts support this clone. This sequence joins TRBV20-1 and TRBJ1-2; D is uncertain. Trimming stripped 6 bases from V and 8 bases from J, with 7 bases between. This CDR3 has 9 residues. The germline V gene has CDR1 DFQATT and CDR2 SNEGSKA (reference sequence). The CDR3 sequence is CSAHPGYTF. CDR3 coding DNA: TGCAGTGCCCATCCCGGCTACACCTTC.

The chain joins TRBV20-1 to TRBJ1-1; no firm D call. This CDR3 is built from 11 residues. In germline, CDR1 is DFQATT, CDR2 SNEGSKA (reference sequence). The V end lost 8 bases, the J end lost 4 bases, and 11 bases lay between the germline ends. Here the CDR3 DNA reads TGCAGTAAAGAGGAGGGCACTGAAGCTTTCTTT. Its protein is CSKEEGTEAFF.

The chain combines TRBV5-1 with TRBJ1-1; D is ambiguous. There are 13 residues in the CDR3. V was trimmed by 2 bases and J by 5 bases, leaving 10 bases between them. Germline CDR1 is SGHRS and CDR2 is YFSETQ. Written as DNA, the CDR3 is TGCGCCAGCAGCTTCACACGGGAAACTGAAGCTTTCTTT. Amino acid sequence: CASSFTRETEAFF.

The rearrangement links TRBV28 to TRBJ2-7; 7 bases match TRBD1. V shed 5 bases and J 3 bases; nucleotides not matched to a gene: 10. Germline loops: CDR1 MDHEN, CDR2 SYDVKM. The CDR3 covers 15 residues. CDR3 sequence: CASSKTIGTDYEQYF. For the CDR3, the DNA is TGTGCCAGCAGTAAAACTATTGGGACAGACTACGAGCAGTACTTC.

The chain uses TRBV14 and TRBJ1-2, with TRBD1 matching 7 bases. The CDR3 loop spans 14 amino acids. Trimming at V came to 3 bases and at J to 8 bases, leaving 9 bases not matched to a gene. Germline-derived CDR1 and CDR2 are SGHDN and FVKESK. The CDR3 nucleotides are TGTGCCAGCAGCCACGAAGACAGGGTGAGGGGCTACACCTTC. Translated, it gives CASSHEDRVRGYTF. The complete variable domain, with remaining parts taken from reference TRBV14 and TRBJ1-2, reads EAGVTQFPSHSVIEKGQTVTLRCDPISGHDNLYWYRRVMGKEIKFLLHFVKESKQDESGMPNNRFLAERTGGTYSTLKVQPAELEDSGVYFCASSHEDRVRGYTFGSGTRLTVV.